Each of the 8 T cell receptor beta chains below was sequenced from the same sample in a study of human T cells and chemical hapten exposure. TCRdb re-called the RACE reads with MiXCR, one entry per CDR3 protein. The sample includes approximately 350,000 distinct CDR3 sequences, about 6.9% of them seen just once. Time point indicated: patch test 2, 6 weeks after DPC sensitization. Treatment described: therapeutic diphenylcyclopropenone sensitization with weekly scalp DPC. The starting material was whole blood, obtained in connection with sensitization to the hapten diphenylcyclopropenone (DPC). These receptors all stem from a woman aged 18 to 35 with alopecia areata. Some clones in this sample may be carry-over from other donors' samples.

DNA of the CDR3: TGCGCCAGCAGCCAAGGTCCCCAGACCCTCACAGATACGCAGTATTTT. This encodes CASSQGPQTLTDTQYF. The genes are TRBV4-3 and TRBJ2-3, with unresolved D. Germline values: CDR1 LGHNA, CDR2 YSLEER. Trimming shortened V by 1 base and J by 2 bases, and 13 bases separated the two germline ends. This CDR3 has 16 amino acids.

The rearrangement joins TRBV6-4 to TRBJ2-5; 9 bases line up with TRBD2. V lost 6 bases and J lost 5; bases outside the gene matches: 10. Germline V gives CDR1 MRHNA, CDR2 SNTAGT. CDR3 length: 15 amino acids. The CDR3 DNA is TGTGCCAGCAGCGCCGGGACTAGCTCCGCGGAGACCCAGTACTTC. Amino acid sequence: CASSAGTSSAETQYF.

CDR3 in DNA: TGTGCCAGCAGAGTGGGCGAGGGGACATGGGAAAAACTGTTTTTT. Its protein is CASRVGEGTWEKLFF. The rearrangement joins TRBV28 to TRBJ1-4; TRBD1 might be the D (6 bases). The CDR3 runs 15 residues. Trimming removed 6 bases from V and 8 bases from J, with 19 bases in between. The germline V gene encodes CDR1 MDHEN and CDR2 SYDVKM.

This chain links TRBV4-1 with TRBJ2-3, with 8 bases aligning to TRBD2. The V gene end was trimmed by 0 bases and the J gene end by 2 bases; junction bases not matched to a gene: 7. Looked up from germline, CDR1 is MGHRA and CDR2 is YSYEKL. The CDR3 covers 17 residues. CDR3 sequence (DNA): TGCGCCAGCAGCCAAGATATTGCGGGGGGCTTCACAGATACGCAGTATTTT. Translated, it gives CASSQDIAGGFTDTQYF.

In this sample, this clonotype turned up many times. The CDR3 protein is CATGAEAFF. CDR3 sequence (DNA): TGTGCCACCGGGGCTGAAGCTTTCTTT. This chain connects TRBV6-6 to TRBJ1-1; D is unclear. The CDR3 is made up of 9 amino acids. The ends were cut back, 10 bases at V and 6 bases at J, with 6 bases in the middle. Germline loops: CDR1 MNHNY, CDR2 SVGAGI (reference sequence).

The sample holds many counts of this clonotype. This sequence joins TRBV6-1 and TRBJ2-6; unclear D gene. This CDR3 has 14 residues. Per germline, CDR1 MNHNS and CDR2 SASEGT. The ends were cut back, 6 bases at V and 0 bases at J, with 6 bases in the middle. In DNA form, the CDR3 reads TGTGCCAGCAGGCAGTACTCTGGGGCCAACGTCCTGACTTTC. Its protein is CASRQYSGANVLTF.

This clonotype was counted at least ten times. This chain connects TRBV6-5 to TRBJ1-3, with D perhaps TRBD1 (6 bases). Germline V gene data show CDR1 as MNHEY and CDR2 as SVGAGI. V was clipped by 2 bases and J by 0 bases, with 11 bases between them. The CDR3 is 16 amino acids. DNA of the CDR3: TGTGCCAGCAGTTACACGGGGGCTCTCTCTGGAAACACCATATATTTT. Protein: CASSYTGALSGNTIYF.

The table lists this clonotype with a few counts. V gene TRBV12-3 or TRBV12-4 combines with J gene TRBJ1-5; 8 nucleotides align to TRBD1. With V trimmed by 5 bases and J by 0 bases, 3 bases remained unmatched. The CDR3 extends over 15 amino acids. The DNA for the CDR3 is TGTGCCAGCAGTGCGCAGGGGGCTAGCAATCAGCCCCAGCATTTT. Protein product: CASSAQGASNQPQHF.